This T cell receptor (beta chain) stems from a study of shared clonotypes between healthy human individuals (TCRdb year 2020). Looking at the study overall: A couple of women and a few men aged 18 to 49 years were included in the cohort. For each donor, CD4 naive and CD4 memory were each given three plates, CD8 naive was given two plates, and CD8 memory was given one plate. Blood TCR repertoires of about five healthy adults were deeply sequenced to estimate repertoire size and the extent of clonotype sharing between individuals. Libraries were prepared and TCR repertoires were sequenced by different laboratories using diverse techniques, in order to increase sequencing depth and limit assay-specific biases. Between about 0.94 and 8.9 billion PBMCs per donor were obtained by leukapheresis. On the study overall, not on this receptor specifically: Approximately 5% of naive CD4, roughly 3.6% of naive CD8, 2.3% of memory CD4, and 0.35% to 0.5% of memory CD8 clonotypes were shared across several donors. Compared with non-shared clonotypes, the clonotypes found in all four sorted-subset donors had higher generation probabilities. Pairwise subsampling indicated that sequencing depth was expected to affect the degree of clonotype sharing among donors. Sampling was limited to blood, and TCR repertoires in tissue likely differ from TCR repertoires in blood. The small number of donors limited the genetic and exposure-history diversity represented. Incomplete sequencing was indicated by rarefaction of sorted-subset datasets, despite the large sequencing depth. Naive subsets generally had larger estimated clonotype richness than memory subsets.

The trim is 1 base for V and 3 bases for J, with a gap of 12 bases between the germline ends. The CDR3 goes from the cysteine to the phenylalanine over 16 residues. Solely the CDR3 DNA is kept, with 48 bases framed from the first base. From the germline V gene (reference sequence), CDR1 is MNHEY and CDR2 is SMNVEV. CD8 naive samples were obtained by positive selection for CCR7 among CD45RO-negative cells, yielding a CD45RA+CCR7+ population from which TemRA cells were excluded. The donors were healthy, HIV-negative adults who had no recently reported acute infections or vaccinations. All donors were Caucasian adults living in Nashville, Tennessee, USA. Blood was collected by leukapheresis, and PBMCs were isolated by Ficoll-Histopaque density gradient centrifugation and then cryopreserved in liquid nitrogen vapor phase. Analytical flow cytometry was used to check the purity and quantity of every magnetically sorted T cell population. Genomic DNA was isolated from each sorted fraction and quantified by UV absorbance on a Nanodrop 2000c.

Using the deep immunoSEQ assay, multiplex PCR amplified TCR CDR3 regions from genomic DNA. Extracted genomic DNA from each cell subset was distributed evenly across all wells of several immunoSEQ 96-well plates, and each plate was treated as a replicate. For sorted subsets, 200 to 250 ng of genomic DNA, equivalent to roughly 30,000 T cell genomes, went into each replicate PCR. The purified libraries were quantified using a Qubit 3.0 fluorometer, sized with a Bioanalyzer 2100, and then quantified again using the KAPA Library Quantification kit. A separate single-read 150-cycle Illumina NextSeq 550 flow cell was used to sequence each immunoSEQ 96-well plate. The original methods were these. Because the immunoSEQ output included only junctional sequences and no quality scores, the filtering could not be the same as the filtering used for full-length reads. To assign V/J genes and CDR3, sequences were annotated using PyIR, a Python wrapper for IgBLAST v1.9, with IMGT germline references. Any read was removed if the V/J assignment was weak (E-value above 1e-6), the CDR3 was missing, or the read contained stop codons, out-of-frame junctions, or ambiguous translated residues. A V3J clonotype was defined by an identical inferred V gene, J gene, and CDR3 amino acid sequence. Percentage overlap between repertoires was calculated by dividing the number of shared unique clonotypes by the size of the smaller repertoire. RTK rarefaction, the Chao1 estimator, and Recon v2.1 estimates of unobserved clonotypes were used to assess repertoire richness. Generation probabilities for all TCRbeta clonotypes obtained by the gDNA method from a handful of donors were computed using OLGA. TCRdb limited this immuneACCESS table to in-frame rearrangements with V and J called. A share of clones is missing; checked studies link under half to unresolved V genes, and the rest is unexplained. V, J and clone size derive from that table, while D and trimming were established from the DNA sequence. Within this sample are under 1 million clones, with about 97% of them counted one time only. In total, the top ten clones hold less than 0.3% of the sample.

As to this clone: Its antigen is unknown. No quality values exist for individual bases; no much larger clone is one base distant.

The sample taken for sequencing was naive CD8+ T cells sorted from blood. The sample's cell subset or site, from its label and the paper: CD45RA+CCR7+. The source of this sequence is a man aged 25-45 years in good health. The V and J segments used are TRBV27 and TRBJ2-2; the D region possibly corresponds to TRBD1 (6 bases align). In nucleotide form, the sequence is TGTGCCAGCAGTTTATATGGGGGACAATACACCGGGGAGCTGTTTTTT. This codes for CASSLYGGQYTGELFF.